This T cell receptor (beta chain) was identified in a study of blood T cell repertoires in COVID-19. Looking at the study overall: Acute and convalescent COVID-19 specimens originated in the United States, Italy and Spain. PBMCs, B-cell-depleted T cells, or T cells provided the cDNA or gDNA that made up the material.

Clones were sequenced by immunoSEQ multiplex PCR, and TCRdb holds only the in-frame ones, with some missing. Here the sample spans 200,000 to 250,000 clones, roughly 84% being singletons. The table lists this clone with a count of one. Germline V gives CDR1 SGHRS, CDR2 YFSETQ. This CDR3 comprises 15 residues. The V gene end was trimmed by 4 bases and the J gene end by 6 bases; junction bases not matched to a gene: 8. The chain is built from TRBV5-1 and TRBJ1-2, with 11 bases identical to TRBD1. The sequence was collected from a woman older than 75 with acute or convalescent COVID-19. Sequenced: peripheral blood. The CDR3 spells CASSTAGTGGNGYTF. The CDR3 coding sequence is TGCGCCAGCAGCACCGCCGGGACAGGGGGGAATGGCTACACCTTC.